Sequencing of this T cell receptor (beta chain) was carried out in a study of blood T cell repertoires in COVID-19. Study context: Researchers got acute and convalescent COVID-19 samples from the United States, Italy and Spain. In each case, the material was cDNA or gDNA derived from T cells, B-cell-depleted T cells, or PBMCs.

V lost 6 bases and J lost 1; bases outside the gene matches: 7. The germline V gene encodes CDR1 SNHLY and CDR2 FYNNEI. This CDR3 comprises 15 residues. Original processing notes: Estimated nucleated cell counts came from reference gene primer amplification. TCRdb keeps only in-frame clones here, not all; method: immunoSEQ multiplex PCR. The V and J calls and clone size are taken from that table; D and trimming were inferred from the DNA. The table lists over 35,000 clones, more than 80% of them singletons. This clone has just one count. The material sequenced was peripheral blood. This TCR came from a man aged 55 to 69 with active COVID-19. V is TRBV2 and J is TRBJ2-3; 7 nucleotides match TRBD1. In DNA form, the CDR3 reads TGTGCCAGCAGGACGACAGGGAAACGCACAGATACGCAGTATTTT. Protein: CASRTTGKRTDTQYF. The whole variable domain, filled in from reference TRBV2 and TRBJ2-3, reads EPEVTQTPSHQVTQMGQEVILRCVPISNHLYFYWYRQILGQKVEFLVSFYNNEISEKSEIFDDQFSVERPDGSNFTLKIRSTKLEDSAMYFCASRTTGKRTDTQYFGPGTRLTVL.